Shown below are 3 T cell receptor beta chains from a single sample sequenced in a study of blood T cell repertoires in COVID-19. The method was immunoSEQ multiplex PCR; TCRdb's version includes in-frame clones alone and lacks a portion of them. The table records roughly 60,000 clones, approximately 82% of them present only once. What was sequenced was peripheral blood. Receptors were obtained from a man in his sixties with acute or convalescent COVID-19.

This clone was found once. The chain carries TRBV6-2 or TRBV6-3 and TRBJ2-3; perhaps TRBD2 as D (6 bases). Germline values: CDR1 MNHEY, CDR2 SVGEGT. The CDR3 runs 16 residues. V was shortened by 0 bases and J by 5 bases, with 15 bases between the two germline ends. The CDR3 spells CASSYSALARGDTQYF. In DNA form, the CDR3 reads TGTGCCAGCAGTTACTCTGCCCTAGCGCGGGGAGATACGCAGTATTTT.

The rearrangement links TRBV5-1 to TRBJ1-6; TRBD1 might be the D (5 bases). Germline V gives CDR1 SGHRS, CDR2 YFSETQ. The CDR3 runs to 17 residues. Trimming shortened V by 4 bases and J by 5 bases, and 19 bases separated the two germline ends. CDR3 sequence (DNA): TGCGCCAGCAGCCCTATCGGGCCAGGGCAGAATAATTCACCCCTCCACTTT. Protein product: CASSPIGPGQNNSPLHF.

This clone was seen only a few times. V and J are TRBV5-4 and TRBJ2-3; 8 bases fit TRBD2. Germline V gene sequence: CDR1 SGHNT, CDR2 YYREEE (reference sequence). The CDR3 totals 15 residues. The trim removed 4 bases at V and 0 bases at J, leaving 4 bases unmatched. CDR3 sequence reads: CASSARLASTDTQYF. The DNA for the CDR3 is TGTGCCAGCAGCGCTCGACTAGCGAGCACAGATACGCAGTATTTT. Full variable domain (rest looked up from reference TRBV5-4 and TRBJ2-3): ETGVTQSPTHLIKTRGQQVTLRCSSQSGHNTVSWYQQALGQGPQFIFQYYREEENGRGNFPPRFSGLQFPNYSSELNVNALELDDSALYLCASSARLASTDTQYFGPGTRLTVL.